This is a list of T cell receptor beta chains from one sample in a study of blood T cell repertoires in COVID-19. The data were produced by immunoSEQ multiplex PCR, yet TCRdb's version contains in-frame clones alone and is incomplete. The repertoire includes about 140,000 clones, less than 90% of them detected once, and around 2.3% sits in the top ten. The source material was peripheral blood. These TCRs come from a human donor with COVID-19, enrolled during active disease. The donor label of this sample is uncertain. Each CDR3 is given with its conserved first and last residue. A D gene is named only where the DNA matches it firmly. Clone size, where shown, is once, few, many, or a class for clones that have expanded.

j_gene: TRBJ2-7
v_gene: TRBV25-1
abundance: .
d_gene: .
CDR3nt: TGTGCCAGCAGTGATTTGAAGCGTAAGGGGGAGCAGTACTTC
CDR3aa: CASSDLKRKGEQYF

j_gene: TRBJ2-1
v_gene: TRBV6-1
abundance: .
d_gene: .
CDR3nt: TGTGCCAGCAGTGACCCGGTATTTGATGAGCAGTTCTTC
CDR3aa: CASSDPVFDEQFF

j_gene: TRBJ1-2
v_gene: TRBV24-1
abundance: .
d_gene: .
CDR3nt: TGTGCCACCAGTGATTTTCGGGTCAGGGGAGTGTATGGCTACACCTTC
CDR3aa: CATSDFRVRGVYGYTF

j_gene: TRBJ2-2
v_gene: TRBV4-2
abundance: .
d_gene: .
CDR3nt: TGTGCCAGCAGCCACGGACAGTTCACCGGGGAGCTGTTTTTT
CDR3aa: CASSHGQFTGELFF

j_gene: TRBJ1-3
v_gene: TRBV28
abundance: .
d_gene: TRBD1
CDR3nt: TGTGCCAGCAGTTCAACCGGGACAGGGGGACTTGAAAACACCATATATTTT
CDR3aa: CASSSTGTGGLENTIYF

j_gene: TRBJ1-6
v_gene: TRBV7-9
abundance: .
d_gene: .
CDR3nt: TGTGCCAGCAGCTTAGGACAGAGTAATTCACCCCTCCACTTT
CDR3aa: CASSLGQSNSPLHF

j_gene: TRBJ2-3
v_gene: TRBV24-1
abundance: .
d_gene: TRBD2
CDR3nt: TGTGCCACCAGTGATTTGAAGCGGGAGGGCGCAGATACGCAGTATTTT
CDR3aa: CATSDLKREGADTQYF

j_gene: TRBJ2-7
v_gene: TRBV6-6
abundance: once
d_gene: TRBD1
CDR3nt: TGTGCCAGCAGTTGGGACAGGGTATCCTACGAGCAGTACTTC
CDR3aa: CASSWDRVSYEQYF

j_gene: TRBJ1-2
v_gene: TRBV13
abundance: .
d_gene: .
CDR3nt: TGTGCCAGCAGCTTAAATGCAGGGATGGGCTACACCTTC
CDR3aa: CASSLNAGMGYTF

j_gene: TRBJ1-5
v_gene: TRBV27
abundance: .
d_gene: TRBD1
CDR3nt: TGTGCCAGCAGTCCCCGGACAGGATATAGCAATCAGCCCCAGCATTTT
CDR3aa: CASSPRTGYSNQPQHF

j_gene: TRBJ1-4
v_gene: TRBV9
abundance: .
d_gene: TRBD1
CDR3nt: TGTGCCAGCAGCATTGGGACAGGGACGGCTAATGAAAAACTGTTTTTT
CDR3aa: CASSIGTGTANEKLFF

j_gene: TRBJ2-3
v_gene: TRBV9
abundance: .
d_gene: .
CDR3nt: TGTGCCAGCAGCGGGGGGGAGGCCGGCACAGATACGCAGTATTTT
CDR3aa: CASSGGEAGTDTQYF

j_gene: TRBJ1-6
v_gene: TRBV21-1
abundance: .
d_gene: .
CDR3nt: TGTGCCAGCAAGTTTCGGGGATTTTGTAGTTCACCCCTCCACTTT
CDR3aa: CASKFRGFCSSPLHF

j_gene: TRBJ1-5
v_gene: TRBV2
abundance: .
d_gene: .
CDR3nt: TGTGCTTCCGAGGGAGGGTATAGCAATCAGCCCCAGCATTTT
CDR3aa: CASEGGYSNQPQHF

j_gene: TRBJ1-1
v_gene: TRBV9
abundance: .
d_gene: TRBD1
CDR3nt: TGTGCCAGCAGCGGAACCGGGACAGGGGACACTGAAGCTTTCTTT
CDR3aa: CASSGTGTGDTEAFF

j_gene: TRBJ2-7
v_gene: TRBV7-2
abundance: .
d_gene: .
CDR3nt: TGTGCCAGCAGCTTAAATTCCCAGGGTAGACAGCCACCTTACGAGCAGTACTTC
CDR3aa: CASSLNSQGRQPPYEQYF

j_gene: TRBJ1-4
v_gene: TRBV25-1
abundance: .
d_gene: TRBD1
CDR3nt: TGTGCCAGCGGGGAGCCGGGACAGGGGGACGAAAAACTGTTTTTT
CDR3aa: CASGEPGQGDEKLFF

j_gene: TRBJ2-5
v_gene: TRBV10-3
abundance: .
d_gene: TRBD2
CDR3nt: TGTGCCACCCTAGCGGGGGGACCCCCCGAGACCCAGTACTTC
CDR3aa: CATLAGGPPETQYF

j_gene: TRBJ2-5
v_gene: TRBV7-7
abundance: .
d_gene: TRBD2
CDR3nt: TGTGCCAGCAGCTTAGGGGTAGCGGGGGGCGGCGGAGAGACCCAGTACTTC
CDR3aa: CASSLGVAGGGGETQYF

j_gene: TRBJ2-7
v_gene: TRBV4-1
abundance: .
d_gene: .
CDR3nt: TGCGCCAGCAGGGTAACAGGGTCTTCCTTCTACGAGCAGTACTTC
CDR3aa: CASRVTGSSFYEQYF

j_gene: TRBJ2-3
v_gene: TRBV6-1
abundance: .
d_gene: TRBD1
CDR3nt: TGTGCCAGCAGTGAGGCCAGGGGGACAGATACGCAGTATTTT
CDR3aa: CASSEARGTDTQYF

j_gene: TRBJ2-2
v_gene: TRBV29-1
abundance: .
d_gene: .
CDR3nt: TGCAGCGTTGAACAGGGGAGGAACACCGGGGAGCTGTTTTTT
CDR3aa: CSVEQGRNTGELFF

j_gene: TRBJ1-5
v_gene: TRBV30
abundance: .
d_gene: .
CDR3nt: TGTGCCTGGAGTCGACAGGCCAATCAGCCCCAGCATTTT
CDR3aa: CAWSRQANQPQHF

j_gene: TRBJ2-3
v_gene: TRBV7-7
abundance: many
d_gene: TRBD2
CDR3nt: TGTGCTAGCAGCTTACTCAGCGGGAGTACAGATACGCAGTATTTT
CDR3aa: CASSLLSGSTDTQYF

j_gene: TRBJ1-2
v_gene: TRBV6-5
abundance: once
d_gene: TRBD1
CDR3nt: TGTGCCAGCAGTCGACGGGACAGGGGGCGAGGTGGCTACACCTTC
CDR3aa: CASSRRDRGRGGYTF

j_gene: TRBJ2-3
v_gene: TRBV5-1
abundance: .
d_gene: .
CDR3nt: TGCGCCAGCAGCTTGACGGGAGTGGCAGATACGCAGTATTTT
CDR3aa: CASSLTGVADTQYF

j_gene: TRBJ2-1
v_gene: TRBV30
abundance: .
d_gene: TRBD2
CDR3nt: TGTGCCTGGAGTGGACTAGCGGGACTCAATGAGCAGTTCTTC
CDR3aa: CAWSGLAGLNEQFF

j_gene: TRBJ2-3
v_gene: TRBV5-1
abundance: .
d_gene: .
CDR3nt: TGCGCCAGCAGCCAGGGTGAGACAGATACGCAGTATTTT
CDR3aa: CASSQGETDTQYF

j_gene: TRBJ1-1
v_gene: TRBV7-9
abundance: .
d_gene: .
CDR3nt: TGTGCCAGCAGCTTAGAACAGGACACTGAAGCTTTCTTT
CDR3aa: CASSLEQDTEAFF

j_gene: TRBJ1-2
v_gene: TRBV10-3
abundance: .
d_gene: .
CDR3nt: TGTGCCATCAGTGAGTCGGAGGGCCAGTGGGGCTACACCTTC
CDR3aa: CAISESEGQWGYTF

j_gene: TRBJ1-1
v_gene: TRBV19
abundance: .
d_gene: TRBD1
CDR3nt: TGTGCCAGTAGTCCCCTGACAGGGATCGACACTGAAGCTTTCTTT
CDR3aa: CASSPLTGIDTEAFF

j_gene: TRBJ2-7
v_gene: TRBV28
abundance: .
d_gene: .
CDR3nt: TGTGCCAGCAGTCCGAGGGCGTTCTACGAGCAGTACTTC
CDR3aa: CASSPRAFYEQYF

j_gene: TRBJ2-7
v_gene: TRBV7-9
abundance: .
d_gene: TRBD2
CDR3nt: TGTGCCAGCAGCTTAAGGAGCGGGGGGCCCTGGGAGCAGTACTTC
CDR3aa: CASSLRSGGPWEQYF

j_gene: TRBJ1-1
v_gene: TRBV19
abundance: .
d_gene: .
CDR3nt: TGTGCCAGTAGTATTCCGAAAAGGGGCACTGAAGCTTTCTTT
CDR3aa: CASSIPKRGTEAFF

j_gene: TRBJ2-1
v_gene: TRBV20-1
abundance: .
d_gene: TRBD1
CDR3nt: TGCAGTGCTCCGGACAGGTCGGAGCAGTTCTTC
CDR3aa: CSAPDRSEQFF

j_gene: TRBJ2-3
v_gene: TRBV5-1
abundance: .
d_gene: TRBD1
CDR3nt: TGCGCCAGCAGCTCGGGACAGGGGCTAGATACGCAGTATTTT
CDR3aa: CASSSGQGLDTQYF

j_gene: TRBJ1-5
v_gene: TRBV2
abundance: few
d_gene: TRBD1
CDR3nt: TGTGCCAGCAGTGGGACAGGGTATTTTCAGCCCCAGCATTTT
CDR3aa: CASSGTGYFQPQHF

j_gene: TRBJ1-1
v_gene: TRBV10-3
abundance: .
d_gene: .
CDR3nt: TGTGCCATCAGTGAGATCGCGACAACTCTGAACACTGAAGCTTTCTTT
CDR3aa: CAISEIATTLNTEAFF

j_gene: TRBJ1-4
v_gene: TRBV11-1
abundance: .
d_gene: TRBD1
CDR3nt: TGTGCCAGCAGCGATTCCGGACAGGGGGGCACCGGAAAACTGTTTTTT
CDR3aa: CASSDSGQGGTGKLFF

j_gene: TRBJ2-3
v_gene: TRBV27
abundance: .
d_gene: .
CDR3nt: TGTGCCAGCAGTTTATACGGCGGAGATACGCAGTATTTT
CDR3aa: CASSLYGGDTQYF

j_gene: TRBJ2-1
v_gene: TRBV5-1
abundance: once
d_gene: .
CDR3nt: TGCGCCAGCAGCTTGGAACAGAGAGTCGAGCAGTTCTTC
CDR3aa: CASSLEQRVEQFF

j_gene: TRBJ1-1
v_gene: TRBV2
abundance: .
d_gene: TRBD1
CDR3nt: TGTGCCAGCAGTGACCCCAGGGGGCAGAATGAAGCTTTCTTT
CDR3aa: CASSDPRGQNEAFF

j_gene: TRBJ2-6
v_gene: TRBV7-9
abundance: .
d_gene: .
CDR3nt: TGTGCCAGCAGCTTAGGTGGAGGGTACTCTGGGGCCAACGTCCTGACTTTC
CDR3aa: CASSLGGGYSGANVLTF

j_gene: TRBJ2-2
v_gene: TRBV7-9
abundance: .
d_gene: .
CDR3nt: TGTGCCAGCCAATCCTTAGTCGGGGAGCTGTTTTTT
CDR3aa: CASQSLVGELFF

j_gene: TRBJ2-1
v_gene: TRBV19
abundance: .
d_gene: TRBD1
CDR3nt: TGTGCCAGTAGTACGACAGACAGGGGTGAGCAGTTCTTC
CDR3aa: CASSTTDRGEQFF

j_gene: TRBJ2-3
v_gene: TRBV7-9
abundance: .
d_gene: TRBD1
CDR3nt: TGTGCCAGCAGCCCGACAGGGTCGGGAACAGATACGCAGTATTTT
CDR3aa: CASSPTGSGTDTQYF

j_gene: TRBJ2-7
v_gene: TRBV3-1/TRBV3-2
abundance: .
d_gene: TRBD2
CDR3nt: TGTGCCAGCAGCCAAGGACTAGCAGACGAGCAGTACTTC
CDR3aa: CASSQGLADEQYF

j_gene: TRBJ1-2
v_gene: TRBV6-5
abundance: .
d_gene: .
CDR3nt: TGTGCCACCGACAAGTCTAACTATGGCTACACCTTC
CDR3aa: CATDKSNYGYTF

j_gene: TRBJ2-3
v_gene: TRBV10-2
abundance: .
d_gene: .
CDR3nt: TGCGCCAGCAGTGAGCCAGGGATGACAGATACGCAGTATTTT
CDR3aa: CASSEPGMTDTQYF

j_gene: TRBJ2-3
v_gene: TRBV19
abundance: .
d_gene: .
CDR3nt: TGTGCCAGTAGTGGGGGCATAACAGATACGCAGTATTTT
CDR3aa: CASSGGITDTQYF

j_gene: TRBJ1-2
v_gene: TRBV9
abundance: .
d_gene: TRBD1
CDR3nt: TGTGCCAGCAGCGGAACAGGGGGCAACGACTATGGCTACACCTTC
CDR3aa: CASSGTGGNDYGYTF

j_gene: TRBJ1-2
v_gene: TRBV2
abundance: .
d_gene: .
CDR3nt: TGTGCCAGCAGTGATCTGGGAGACTATGGCTACACCTTC
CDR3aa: CASSDLGDYGYTF

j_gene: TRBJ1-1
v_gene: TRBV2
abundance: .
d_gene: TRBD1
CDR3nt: TGTGCCAGCAGAGGGACAGCGGCGAACACTGAAGCTTTCTTT
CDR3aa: CASRGTAANTEAFF